This T cell receptor (beta chain) was sequenced in a study of cytomegalovirus exposure and HLA in healthy donors. Study-wide results and limits: Later genetic work tied a missense DCLRE1C variant to beta-chain V and J trimming. There were some V segments, including TRBV6-2 and TRBV6-3, excluded as indistinguishable.

Primers: 60 Vbeta forward and 13 Jbeta reverse. The protocol was immunoSEQ multiplex PCR, while the TCRdb copy is restricted to in-frame clones and leaves out a portion. This sample has 60,000 to 75,000 clones; around 85% occur once, and the top ten carry just under 3%. The CDR3 totals 13 residues. Trimming cost V 2 bases and J 4 bases; bases outside gene matches: 2. The V gene's germline CDR1 is SGHRS and CDR2 YFSETQ. This clone has a single count. Its antigen is undetermined. Input material: PBMCs. The source is a woman aged 25 to 39 in good health and CMV-seronegative. The V gene is TRBV5-1, the J gene TRBJ1-2; 7 bases fit TRBD1. The CDR3 loop is CASSLTGVYGYTF. CDR3 nucleotides: TGCGCCAGCAGCTTAACAGGGGTCTATGGCTACACCTTC.